This T cell receptor beta chain was observed in a study of blood T cell repertoires in COVID-19. Whole-study context: The origin of the acute and convalescent COVID-19 samples was the United States, Italy and Spain. The cDNA or gDNA used as material had been derived from T cells, B-cell-depleted T cells, or PBMCs.

How the authors handled the data: The assay estimated nucleated cells by amplifying reference gene primers. Sequencing was performed with immunoSEQ multiplex PCR; in TCRdb, only in-frame clones are kept and a portion is missing. D and trimming come from the DNA, and the V and J calls and clone size come from that table. The sample lists 50,000 to 60,000 clones; approximately 85% were seen once. This clone is a singleton in its sample. CDR1 MDHEN and CDR2 SYDVKM come from the germline V gene. The CDR3 is 13 residues long. Germline trimming cut 8 bases from V and 6 bases from J; bases unmatched to any gene: 7.

J is TRBJ2-7 and V is TRBV28; 10 bases line up with TRBD2. The TCR sequence derives from a human donor in a cohort sampled during active COVID-19. The sequenced sample was peripheral blood. The CDR3 is CASFGLAEPEQYF. The CDR3 DNA is TGTGCCAGCTTCGGACTAGCGGAACCCGAGCAGTACTTC.